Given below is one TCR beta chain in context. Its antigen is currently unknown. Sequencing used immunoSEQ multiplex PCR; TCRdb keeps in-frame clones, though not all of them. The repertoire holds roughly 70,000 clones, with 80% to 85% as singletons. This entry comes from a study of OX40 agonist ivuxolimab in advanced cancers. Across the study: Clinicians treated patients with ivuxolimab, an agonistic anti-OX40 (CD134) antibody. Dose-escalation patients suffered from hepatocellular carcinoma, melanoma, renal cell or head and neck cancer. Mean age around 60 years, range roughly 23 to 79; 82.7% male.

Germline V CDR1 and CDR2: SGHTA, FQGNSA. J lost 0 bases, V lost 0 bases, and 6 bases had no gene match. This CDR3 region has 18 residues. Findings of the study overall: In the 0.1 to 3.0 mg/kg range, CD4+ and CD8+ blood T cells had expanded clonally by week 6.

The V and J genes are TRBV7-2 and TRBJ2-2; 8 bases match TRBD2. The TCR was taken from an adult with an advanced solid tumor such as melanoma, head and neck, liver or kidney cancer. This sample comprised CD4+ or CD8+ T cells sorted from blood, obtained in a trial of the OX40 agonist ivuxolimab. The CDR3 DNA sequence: TGTGCCAGCAGCTTAGCTCCACTAGCGGAGTCGAACACCGGGGAGCTGTTTTTT. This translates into CASSLAPLAESNTGELFF.